The clone carrying this T cell receptor beta chain was found a few times. Its antigen is currently unknown. The sample is drawn from a study of blood T cells in healthy people across ages. Study findings and constraints: A strong correlation was seen between TCR beta diversity and naive T cell percentage. A roughly linear fall in TCR beta diversity per million T cells was seen with increasing age.

The amount of total RNA extracted per sample was at least 5.5 micrograms. J was trimmed by 2 bases and V by 8 bases; bases with no gene match: 9. The CDR3 is 15 amino acids. Using a J-beta primer mix together with a sample-barcoded 5' primer, a second PCR was run for 7 to 11 cycles. MiXCR was run by TCRdb on the 5' RACE reads, yielding one entry per CDR3 protein. The sample consists of 800,000 to 1,300,000 distinct CDR3 sequences, around 25% of them appearing once. This sample was also put to use in a study of T cells of mothers and their children.

The sequenced sample consisted of blood. This chain joins TRBV12-3 or TRBV12-4 and TRBJ2-1, with TRBD2 identical over 7 bases. The sequence derives from a girl aged 2-9 years in good health. DNA for the CDR3: TGTGCCAGCGGGGGGGGAAGCGGGCCCTACAATGAGCAGTTCTTC. It is translated as CASGGGSGPYNEQFF.